The next 15 T cell receptor beta chains were all read from a single sample in a study of T cell responses to AZD1222 COVID-19 vaccine. The assay was immunoSEQ multiplex PCR, and TCRdb's table has in-frame clones only and misses some. The table shows around 80,000 clones, with approximately 83% occurring only once. The sequences come from peripheral blood, collected 28 days after the second AZD1222 dose. These receptors came from an adult who received the AZD1222 COVID-19 vaccine.

The V call is TRBV21-1, the J call TRBJ2-7; TRBD2 is the table's D call, not checked against the DNA. TRBV21-1 is described as a pseudogene. This CDR3 spans 16 amino acids. CDR3 DNA: TGTGCCAGCAGCAAATGGCACCGGGGACTAGCTCCAAAACAGGGCTTC. Translation: CASSKWHRGLAPKQGF.

V is TRBV11-2 and J is TRBJ1-3, with D perhaps TRBD1 (5 bases). V lost 5 bases and J 0 bases, leaving 11 bases between the germline ends. Germline CDR1 and CDR2: SGHAT and FQNNGV. This CDR3 is 15 amino acids long. The CDR3 DNA is TGTGCCAGCAGCGCCCGACAGAGCTCTGGAAACACCATATATTTT. Encoded protein: CASSARQSSGNTIYF.

The gene calls are TRBV5-1 and TRBJ2-7; 12 bases line up with TRBD2. After removal of 2 bases from V and 5 bases from J, the junction contained 8 bases not matched to a gene. This CDR3 has 16 amino acids. Germline values: CDR1 SGHRS, CDR2 YFSETQ. The CDR3 protein is CASSLPSGGDGHEQYF. The CDR3 bases are TGCGCCAGCAGCTTACCTAGCGGGGGGGACGGCCACGAGCAGTACTTC.

The CDR3 nucleotides read TGTGCCAGCAGCGGGGGGGGGCCGAGGAATGAGCAGTTCTTC. Protein product: CASSGGGPRNEQFF. The gene calls are TRBV7-6 and TRBJ2-1, with D perhaps matching TRBD2 (7 bases). The germline V gene encodes CDR1 SGHVS and CDR2 FNYEAQ. Trimming took off 5 bases at V and 7 bases at J, with 15 bases between the two ends. This CDR3 contains 14 residues.

The chain carries TRBV4-2 and TRBJ1-4; possibly TRBD1 for D (6 bases). The CDR3 consists of 14 residues. Between the trimmed V and J ends, which lost 5 bases and 3 bases, there was a span of 10 bases. The germline gives CDR1 LGHNA, CDR2 YNFKEQ. The CDR3 here is CASSEGGSNEKLFF. The CDR3 nucleotides read TGTGCCAGCAGCGAGGGGGGGTCTAATGAAAAACTGTTTTTT.

The genes are TRBV7-2 and TRBJ2-7; D tentatively reads TRBD1 or TRBD2 (5 bases each). The CDR3 spans 14 residues. Germline assignment: CDR1 SGHTA and CDR2 FQGNSA. V shed 2 bases and J shed 4 bases, with 12 bases lying between them. The CDR3 DNA follows: TGTGCCAGCAGCTTAAGGGACCTTCGGTACGAGCAGTACTTC. Protein: CASSLRDLRYEQYF.

This chain connects TRBV4-2 to TRBJ1-1; D perhaps matches TRBD1 (5 bases). The CDR3 covers 15 residues. Germline CDR1 is LGHNA and CDR2 is YNFKEQ. V was pared by 1 base and J by 6 bases, with 15 bases between. The DNA of the CDR3 is TGTGCCAGCAGCCAAGTAGGTGGGGCTAACCCTGAAGCTTTCTTT. Its protein is CASSQVGGANPEAFF.

This rearrangement joins TRBV5-1 to TRBJ2-7; TRBD2 matches 13 bases. The CDR3 runs to 15 residues. With 4 bases clipped from V and 3 bases from J, the junction kept 4 bases outside the gene matches. Per the germline V gene, CDR1 is SGHRS and CDR2 is YFSETQ. As DNA, the CDR3 is TGCGCCAGCAGCACTAGCGGGGGGGACAACTACGAGCAGTACTTC. This gives the protein CASSTSGGDNYEQYF.

This rearrangement joins TRBV4-1 to TRBJ2-5; D is possibly TRBD1 or TRBD2 (5 bases each). Trimming stripped 3 bases from V and 3 bases from J, with 14 bases between. CDR1 MGHRA and CDR2 YSYEKL come from the germline V gene. The CDR3 extends over 15 amino acids. The CDR3, as DNA: TGCGCCAGCAGCCACCCCTCCCGAGGGGAAGAGACCCAGTACTTC. It codes for CASSHPSRGEETQYF.

J is TRBJ1-4 and V is TRBV15; 8 bases fit TRBD1. CDR1 is LNHNV, CDR2 YYDKDF, per germline (reference sequence). There are 15 residues in the CDR3. Trimming removed 2 bases from V and 8 bases from J; junction bases left unmatched: 7. This CDR3 reads CATSRRPGQEEKLFF. CDR3 bases: TGTGCCACCAGCAGAAGACCGGGACAGGAGGAAAAACTGTTTTTT.

This chain uses TRBV6-4 with TRBJ2-3; 7 bases are shared with TRBD2. V lost 5 bases and J lost 1; bases outside the gene matches: 12. This CDR3 has 17 residues. Germline V lookup: CDR1 MRHNA, CDR2 SNTAGT. The CDR3 coding sequence is TGTGCCAGCAGTTCAGATCGGGACTACCCCTGCACAGATACGCAGTATTTT. This gives the protein CASSSDRDYPCTDTQYF.

The rearrangement links TRBV4-1 to TRBJ1-4; 10 nucleotides agree with TRBD1. Per germline, CDR1 MGHRA and CDR2 YSYEKL. CDR3 length equals 15 residues. The trim removed 4 bases at V and 5 bases at J, leaving 4 bases unmatched. The CDR3 sequence is CASSLRQGANEKLFF. CDR3 nucleotide sequence: TGCGCCAGCAGCCTCCGACAGGGGGCCAATGAAAAACTGTTTTTT.

CDR3 coding DNA: TGTGCCAGCAGTCTCCGACTCACAGGGAAGTATTTT. It yields the protein CASSLRLTGKYF. This sequence joins TRBV28 and TRBJ2-3; weak D call: TRBD1 (6 bases). The ends were cut back, 5 bases at V and 13 bases at J, with 16 bases in the middle. This CDR3 is 12 amino acids long. CDR1 is MDHEN and CDR2 is SYDVKM in the germline V gene.

The chain uses TRBV28 and TRBJ2-5; D assignment may be TRBD1 or TRBD2 (5 bases each). CDR1 is MDHEN and CDR2 is SYDVKM in the germline V gene. The V and J ends lost 7 bases and 0 bases respectively, with 15 bases between them. The CDR3 contains 15 residues. Here the CDR3 DNA reads TGTGCCAGCACCCGAGGGACGGTGTACCAAGAGACCCAGTACTTC. It yields the protein CASTRGTVYQETQYF.

CDR3 sequence reads: CASSLAGVGEKLFF. The CDR3 nucleotides are TGCGCCAGCAGCCTGGCGGGGGTGGGTGAAAAACTGTTTTTT. The chain has TRBV4-1 and TRBJ1-4; weak D call: TRBD1 (5 bases). The V end was cut by 4 bases, the J end by 7 bases, with 13 bases between. Germline V gives CDR1 MGHRA, CDR2 YSYEKL. CDR3 length: 14 residues.